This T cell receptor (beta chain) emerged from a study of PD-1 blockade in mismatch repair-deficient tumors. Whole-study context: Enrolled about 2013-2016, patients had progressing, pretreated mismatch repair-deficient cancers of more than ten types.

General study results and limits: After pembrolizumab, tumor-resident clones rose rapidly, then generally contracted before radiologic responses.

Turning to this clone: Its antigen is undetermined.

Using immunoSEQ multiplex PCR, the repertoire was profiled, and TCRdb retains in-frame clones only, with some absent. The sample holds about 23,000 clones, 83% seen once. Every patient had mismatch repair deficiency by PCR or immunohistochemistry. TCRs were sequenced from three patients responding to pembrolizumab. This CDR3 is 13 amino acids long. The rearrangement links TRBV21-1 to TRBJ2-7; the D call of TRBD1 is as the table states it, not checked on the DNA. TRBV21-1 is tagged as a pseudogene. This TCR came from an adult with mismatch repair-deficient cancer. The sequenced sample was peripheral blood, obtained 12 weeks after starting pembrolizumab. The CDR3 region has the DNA TGTGCCAGCAGCAAACGACAGACCTACGAGCAGTACTTC. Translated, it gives CASSKRQTYEQYF.